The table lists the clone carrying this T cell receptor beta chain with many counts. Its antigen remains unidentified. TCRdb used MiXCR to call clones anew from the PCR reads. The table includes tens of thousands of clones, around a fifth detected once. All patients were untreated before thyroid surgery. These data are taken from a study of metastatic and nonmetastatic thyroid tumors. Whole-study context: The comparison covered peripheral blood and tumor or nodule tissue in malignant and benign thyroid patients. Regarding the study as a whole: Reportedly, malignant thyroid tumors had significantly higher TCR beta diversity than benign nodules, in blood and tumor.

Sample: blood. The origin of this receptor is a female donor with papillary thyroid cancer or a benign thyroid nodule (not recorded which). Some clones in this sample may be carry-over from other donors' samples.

The CDR3 DNA reads TGTGCCAGTAGTCTGTATAGCGTCACTCAGGATGAGCAGTTCTTC. Amino acid sequence: CASSLYSVTQDEQFF. The chain carries TRBV19 and TRBJ2-1, with D perhaps TRBD2 (5 bases). CDR1 and CDR2 from the germline V gene are LNHDA and SQIVND (reference sequence). The ends were cut back, 5 bases at V and 8 bases at J, with 19 bases in the middle. This CDR3 spans 15 amino acids.